The TCR beta chain under discussion was sequenced for a study of intratumoral heterogeneity in liver cancer. The study, taken as a whole, reports: Tumor region a had significantly more unique T-cell expansions than region b. Tumor-infiltrating lymphocytes were acknowledged as under-represented in the sampling.

Regarding this clone: The antigen remains undetermined.

Multiple geographically separated regions of the hepatocellular carcinoma nodule were sampled separately. Before surgical resection, these early-stage hepatocellular carcinoma patients received no treatment. Samples came from areas without visible necrosis or hemorrhage. The protocol was immunoSEQ multiplex PCR, while the TCRdb copy is restricted to in-frame clones and leaves out a portion. The sample has several thousand clones, 71% seen once. This CDR3 has 16 residues. Trimming at V came to 2 bases and at J to 4 bases, leaving 4 bases not matched to a gene. Germline lookup yields CDR1 MNHEY and CDR2 SMNVEV (reference sequence).

This TCR was sampled from a woman in her 70s with hepatocellular carcinoma. The sequences come from tumor tissue, collected before any cancer treatment. This chain uses TRBV27 with TRBJ2-1; 11 bases agree with TRBD2. CDR3 protein: CASSLRSSGGYNEQFF. CDR3 nucleotide sequence: TGTGCCAGCAGTTTACGGTCTAGCGGGGGGTACAATGAGCAGTTCTTC.